This passage covers 26 T cell receptor beta chains from one sample sequenced in a study of CD8+ T cells in alopecia areata. After isolation, RNA underwent reverse transcription to generate cDNA as the sequencing template. Assay used: immunoSEQ multiplex PCR; TCRdb lists only in-frame clones, some missing. The data show about 160,000 clones, 75% to 90% seen once. The material sequenced was CD8+ T cells sorted from blood, taken at week 0. These receptors originate from a human donor with alopecia areata.

The chain joins TRBV11-2 to TRBJ2-7, with unresolved D. The CDR3 contains 14 residues. The ends were cut back, 5 bases at V and 7 bases at J, with 18 bases in the middle. Germline V gene lookup returns CDR1 SGHAT and CDR2 FQNNGV. CDR3 nucleotide sequence: TGTGCCAGCAGCACGCTCGGAAGGCCATTGGAGCAGTACTTC. This gives the protein CASSTLGRPLEQYF.

This clone was picked up one time. V is TRBV5-6 and J is TRBJ1-1; the match to TRBD1 covers 10 bases. Germline CDR1 SGHDT, CDR2 YYEEEE. The junction had 4 bases not matched to a gene; V was cut back by 0 bases and J by 5 bases. The CDR3 covers 15 residues. The CDR3 protein is CASSLGTGGLTEAFF. The CDR3 nucleotides are TGTGCCAGCAGCTTGGGGACAGGGGGTTTGACTGAAGCTTTCTTT.

The chain links TRBV5-8 to TRBJ2-7; D call uncertain. This CDR3 has 13 residues. V was trimmed by 3 bases and J by 2 bases, leaving 9 bases between them. Germline loops: CDR1 SGHTS, CDR2 YDEGEE. CDR3 protein: CASSSRGAYEQYF. The CDR3 coding sequence is TGTGCCAGCAGCTCCCGTGGGGCCTACGAGCAGTACTTC.

The gene calls are TRBV7-2 and TRBJ2-7; D unresolved. In germline, CDR1 is SGHTA, CDR2 FQGNSA. Deletions cut 2 bases from V and 2 bases from J, with 7 bases between. The CDR3 contains 13 residues. The CDR3 spells CASSLIQAYEQYF. As DNA, the CDR3 is TGTGCCAGCAGCTTAATCCAAGCCTACGAGCAGTACTTC.

This clone occurred once. The gene calls are TRBV9 and TRBJ2-7, with 14 bases fitting TRBD2. This CDR3 is built from 16 residues. Unmatched junction bases numbered 8, after V lost 0 bases and J lost 9 bases. Germline lookup yields CDR1 SGDLS and CDR2 YYNGEE. The CDR3 DNA reads as TGTGCCAGCAGCGTAGGTAGGGGACTAGCGGGAGATGTGCAGTACTTC. Its translation is CASSVGRGLAGDVQYF.

The rearrangement joins TRBV27 to TRBJ2-1, with D perhaps matching TRBD1 (6 bases). CDR1 and CDR2 (germline): MNHEY, SMNVEV (reference sequence). The V gene lost 8 bases and the J gene lost 8 bases, with 13 bases spanning the gap. This CDR3 is 12 amino acids long. The DNA of the CDR3 is TGTGCCAGCCGATTTGGGGGCCATGAGCAGTTCTTC. Translating gives CASRFGGHEQFF.

The chain has TRBV7-9 and TRBJ2-3, with 13 bases aligning to TRBD2. This CDR3 comprises 15 residues. V dropped 8 bases and J dropped 4; count of bases not matched to a gene: 6. From germline, CDR1 is SEHNR and CDR2 FQNEAQ (reference sequence). The CDR3 sequence is CASGLAGVRADTQYF. CDR3 DNA sequence: TGTGCCAGCGGACTAGCGGGAGTCCGGGCAGATACGCAGTATTTT. The variable domain in full, with the rest retrieved from reference TRBV7-9 and TRBJ2-3, is DTGVSQNPRHKITKRGQNVTFRCDPISEHNRLYWYRQTLGQGPEFLTYFQNEAQLEKSRLLSDRFSAERPKGSFSTLEIQRTEQGDSAMYLCASGLAGVRADTQYFGPGTRLTVL.

This clone was found once. Within the sample, other DNA sequences also encode this same CDR3. The rearrangement uses TRBV5-4 and TRBJ2-1; weak D call: TRBD1 (5 bases). CDR1 and CDR2 (germline): SGHNT, YYREEE (reference sequence). This CDR3 has 13 amino acids. Trimming stripped 0 bases from V and 6 bases from J, with 7 bases between. The CDR3 bases are TGTGCCAGCAGCTTGGGACAGCCCAATGAGCAGTTCTTC. Amino acids: CASSLGQPNEQFF.

The chain links TRBV19 to TRBJ2-1; 9 bases align to TRBD1. The trim removed 5 bases at V and 8 bases at J, leaving 10 bases unmatched. The CDR3 spans 15 residues. Germline assignment: CDR1 LNHDA and CDR2 SQIVND (reference sequence). CDR3 region: CASSPPGTGYDEQFF. As DNA, the CDR3 is TGTGCCAGTAGTCCTCCGGGGACAGGGTATGATGAGCAGTTCTTC.

J is TRBJ2-7 and V is TRBV9; no reliable D call. Germline V gene data show CDR1 as SGDLS and CDR2 as YYNGEE. V was clipped by 0 bases and J by 3 bases, with 13 bases between them. The CDR3 sequence is 15 residues long. The CDR3 bases are TGTGCCAGCAGCGTAGGAGTCTCTTCACTCTACGAGCAGTACTTC. Residues: CASSVGVSSLYEQYF.

The chain recombines TRBV25-1 with TRBJ2-7; D is uncertain. The V end lost 3 bases, the J end lost 4 bases, and 16 bases lay between the germline ends. The CDR3 contains 15 residues. Germline assignment: CDR1 MGHDK and CDR2 SYGVNS. The DNA for the CDR3 is TGTGCCAGCAGTGATTCATTAGGGCCCCATTACGAGCAGTACTTC. Protein: CASSDSLGPHYEQYF.

The chain joins TRBV4-1 to TRBJ2-7, with a tentative D call TRBD2 (6 bases). Trimming cost V 1 base and J 2 bases, with 12 bases left between them. This CDR3 contains 15 residues. Germline V gene data show CDR1 as MGHRA and CDR2 as YSYEKL. CDR3 residues: CASSQAGGVPYEQYF. The CDR3 region has the DNA TGCGCCAGCAGCCAAGCCGGGGGAGTACCCTACGAGCAGTACTTC.

This chain joins TRBV6-6 and TRBJ1-1; no clear D gene. This CDR3 region has 13 residues. Trimming took off 5 bases at V and 1 base at J, with 8 bases between the two ends. Per germline, CDR1 MNHNY and CDR2 SVGAGI (reference sequence). For the CDR3, the DNA is TGTGCCAGCAGTGCAGGAGGGAACACTGAAGCTTTCTTT. Its protein is CASSAGGNTEAFF.

The V call is TRBV19, the J call TRBJ2-1, with unresolved D. V shed 7 bases and J shed 7 bases, with 8 bases lying between them. This CDR3 has 11 amino acids. CDR1 is LNHDA, CDR2 SQIVND, per germline (reference sequence). CDR3 protein: CASNHLNEQFF. Written as DNA, the CDR3 is TGTGCCAGTAATCATTTAAATGAGCAGTTCTTC.

This chain connects TRBV30 to TRBJ1-6; possibly TRBD1 for D (5 bases). Trimming pared 7 bases from V and 9 bases from J, leaving 22 bases between. CDR1 GTSNPN and CDR2 SVGIG come from the germline V gene (reference sequence). The CDR3 extends over 15 amino acids. The CDR3 DNA is TGTGCCTTCACGCAACGGGGGGGAGAGGGTTCACCCCTCCACTTT. Its translation: CAFTQRGGEGSPLHF. Together with reference TRBV30 and TRBJ1-6, the CDR3 gives the full variable domain: SQTIHQWPATLVQPVGSPLSLECTVEGTSNPNLYWYRQAAGRGLQLLFYSVGIGQISSEVPQNLSASRPQDRQFILSSKKLLLSDSGFYLCAFTQRGGEGSPLHFGNGTRLTVT.

The chain carries TRBV2 and TRBJ2-3; D is uncertain. Germline CDR1 is SNHLY and CDR2 is FYNNEI. The CDR3 sequence is 13 residues long. V gave up 3 bases and J gave up 0 bases, with 4 bases separating them. CDR3 in amino acids: CASSDGSTDTQYF. The CDR3, as DNA: TGTGCCAGCAGTGACGGTAGCACAGATACGCAGTATTTT.

CDR3: CASSSGQGLETQYF. The DNA for the CDR3 is TGTGCCAGCAGCAGCGGACAGGGGCTCGAGACCCAGTACTTC. V is TRBV5-6 and J is TRBJ2-5; TRBD1 matches at 9 bases. The CDR3 is 14 residues long. Germline V CDR1 and CDR2: SGHDT, YYEEEE. Trimming took 4 bases from V and 5 from J; bases not matched to a gene: 6.

The chain employs TRBV5-4 and TRBJ2-3, with 8 bases aligning to TRBD2. Germline-derived CDR1 and CDR2 are SGHNT and YYREEE (reference sequence). This CDR3 region has 15 residues. The V and J ends lost 2 bases and 2 bases, in that order; junction bases with no gene match: 4. The CDR3 bases are TGTGCCAGCAGCTTACTAGCGGAACACACAGATACGCAGTATTTT. It translates to CASSLLAEHTDTQYF.

This clone is a singleton in its sample. V gene TRBV21-1 combines with J gene TRBJ2-7; the DNA was not used to check the table's D call, TRBD2. TRBV21-1 is labeled a pseudogene. This CDR3 is built from 17 residues. The CDR3 DNA is TGTGCCAGCAGCAATGGGACCAGCTACGGACTAGCGGAGGCACCCTTCTTC. It codes for CASSNGTSYGLAEAPFF.

The rearrangement links TRBV6-5 to TRBJ2-5; D is ambiguous. The CDR3 runs to 13 residues. V was trimmed by 6 bases and J by 4 bases, leaving 12 bases between them. The germline V gene has CDR1 MNHEY and CDR2 SVGAGI. The CDR3 loop is CASRTGFGETQYF. The DNA for the CDR3 is TGTGCCAGCAGGACGGGCTTCGGAGAGACCCAGTACTTC.

V usage is TRBV14 and J usage is TRBJ2-2, with 8 positions matching TRBD1. CDR3 size: 20 residues. The V gene's germline CDR1 is SGHDN and CDR2 FVKESK. V gave up 4 bases and J gave up 0 bases; unmatched junction bases: 16. CDR3 residues: CASSPRPGTGILANTGELFF. In nucleotides, the CDR3 is TGTGCCAGCAGCCCGCGTCCCGGGACAGGAATCCTCGCGAACACCGGGGAGCTGTTTTTT.

This clone has just a few counts. J is TRBJ2-7 and V is TRBV7-9; no reliable D call. CDR3 length equals 16 residues. The ends were cut back, 3 bases at V and 3 bases at J, with 18 bases in the middle. The germline V gene encodes CDR1 SEHNR and CDR2 FQNEAQ (reference sequence). The CDR3 spells CASSFWQFPSYYEQYF. DNA for the CDR3: TGTGCCAGCAGCTTTTGGCAGTTCCCATCTTACTACGAGCAGTACTTC.

This chain joins TRBV7-6 and TRBJ2-5; D might be TRBD2 (6 bases). Germline V gene lookup returns CDR1 SGHVS and CDR2 FNYEAQ. The ends were cut back, 0 bases at V and 3 bases at J, with 8 bases in the middle. The CDR3 sequence is 14 residues long. The CDR3 here is CASSLAPGEETQYF. The DNA for the CDR3 is TGTGCCAGCAGCTTAGCTCCGGGAGAAGAGACCCAGTACTTC.

J is TRBJ1-1 and V is TRBV6-4; D might be TRBD1 (5 bases). Per the germline V gene, CDR1 is MRHNA and CDR2 is SNTAGT. There are 13 residues in the CDR3. The ends were cut back, 11 bases at V and 1 base at J, with 14 bases in the middle. This chain's CDR3 is CALTPGKNTEAFF. The CDR3 region has the DNA TGTGCCTTGACCCCAGGGAAGAACACTGAAGCTTTCTTT.

V gene TRBV30 combines with J gene TRBJ2-5; D is uncertain. V was pared by 2 bases and J by 11 bases, with 15 bases between. The CDR3 runs 12 residues. Germline V CDR1 and CDR2: GTSNPN, SVGIG (reference sequence). CDR3 loop: CAWSPSDKEQYF. CDR3 DNA: TGTGCCTGGAGTCCCTCCGACAAGGAGCAGTACTTC.

The rearrangement uses TRBV5-1 and TRBJ1-1, with D possibly being TRBD1 (5 bases). Germline CDR1 is SGHRS and CDR2 is YFSETQ. This CDR3 spans 14 amino acids. V lost 4 bases, J lost 0 bases, and 10 bases lay in between. The CDR3 region has the DNA TGCGCCAGCAGCCCTGACAGAATGAACACTGAAGCTTTCTTT. Protein sequence: CASSPDRMNTEAFF.